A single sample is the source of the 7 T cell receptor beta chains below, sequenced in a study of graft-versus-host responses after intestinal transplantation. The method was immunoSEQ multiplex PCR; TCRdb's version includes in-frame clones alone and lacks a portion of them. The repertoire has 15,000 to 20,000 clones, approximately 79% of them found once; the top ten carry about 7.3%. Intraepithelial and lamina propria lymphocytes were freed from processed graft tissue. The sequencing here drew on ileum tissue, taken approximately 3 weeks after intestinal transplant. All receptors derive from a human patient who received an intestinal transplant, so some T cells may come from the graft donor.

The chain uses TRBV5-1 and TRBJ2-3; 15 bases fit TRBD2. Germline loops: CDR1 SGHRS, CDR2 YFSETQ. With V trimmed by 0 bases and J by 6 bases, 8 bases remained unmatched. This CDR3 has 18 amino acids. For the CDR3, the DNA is TGCGCCAGCAGCTTGGGTGGACTAGCGGGGGGGCCTTTTGATACGCAGTATTTT. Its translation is CASSLGGLAGGPFDTQYF. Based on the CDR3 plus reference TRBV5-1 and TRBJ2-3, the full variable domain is KAGVTQTPRYLIKTRGQQVTLSCSPISGHRSVSWYQQTPGQGLQFLFEYFSETQRNKGNFPGRFSGRQFSNSRSEMNVSTLELGDSALYLCASSLGGLAGGPFDTQYFGPGTRLTVL.

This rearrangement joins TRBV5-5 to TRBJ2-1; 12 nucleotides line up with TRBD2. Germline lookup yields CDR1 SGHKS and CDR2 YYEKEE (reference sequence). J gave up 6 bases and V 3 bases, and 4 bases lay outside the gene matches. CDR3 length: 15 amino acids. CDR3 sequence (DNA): TGTGCCAGCAGCTCGATGGGACTAGCGGGCAATGAGCAGTTCTTC. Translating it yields CASSSMGLAGNEQFF.

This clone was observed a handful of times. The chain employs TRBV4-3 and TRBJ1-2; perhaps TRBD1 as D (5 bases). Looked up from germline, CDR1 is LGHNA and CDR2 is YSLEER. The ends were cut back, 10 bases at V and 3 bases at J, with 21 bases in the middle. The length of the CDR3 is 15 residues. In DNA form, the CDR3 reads TGCGCCACTTCAGCTCAACGCGGGACCTACTATGGCTACACCTTC. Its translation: CATSAQRGTYYGYTF.

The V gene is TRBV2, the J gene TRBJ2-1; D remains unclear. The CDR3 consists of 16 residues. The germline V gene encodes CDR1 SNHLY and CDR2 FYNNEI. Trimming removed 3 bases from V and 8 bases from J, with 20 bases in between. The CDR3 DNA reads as TGTGCCAGCAGTGATTTAGCCCCGACCTTTGAGGATGAGCAGTTCTTC. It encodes CASSDLAPTFEDEQFF.

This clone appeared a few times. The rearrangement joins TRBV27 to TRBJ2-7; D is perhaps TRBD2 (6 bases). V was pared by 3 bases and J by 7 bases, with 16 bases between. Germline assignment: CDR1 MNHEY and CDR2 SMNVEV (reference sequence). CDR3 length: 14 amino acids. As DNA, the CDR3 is TGTGCCAGCAGTTTTGGCGGGGCCTCGGGTGAGCAGTACTTC. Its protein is CASSFGGASGEQYF.

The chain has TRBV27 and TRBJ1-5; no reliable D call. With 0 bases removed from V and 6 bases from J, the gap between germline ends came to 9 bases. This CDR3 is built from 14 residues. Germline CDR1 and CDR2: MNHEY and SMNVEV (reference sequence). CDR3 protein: CASSLSRGSQPQHF. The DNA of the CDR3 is TGTGCCAGCAGTTTATCGCGGGGAAGTCAGCCCCAGCATTTT.

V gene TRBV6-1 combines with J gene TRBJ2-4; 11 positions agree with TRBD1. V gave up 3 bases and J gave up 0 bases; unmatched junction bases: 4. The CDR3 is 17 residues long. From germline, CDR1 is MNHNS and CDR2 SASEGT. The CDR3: CASSDGQGAVAKNIQYF. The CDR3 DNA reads TGTGCCAGCAGTGATGGACAGGGGGCCGTAGCCAAAAACATTCAGTACTTC.